What follows describes a single TCR beta chain. Its antigen is not known. This sample was taken from a study of HIV-infected patients and healthy controls. Reverse transcription used around 500 ng RNA and constant-region primers for alpha and beta. Separate chain-specific third strand synthesis with multiplexing indices produced the alpha and beta libraries. Each cDNA molecule was barcoded, and a single primer pair amplified each chain. TCRdb used MiXCR to reprocess the 5' RACE reads, holding one entry per CDR3 protein. The sample holds roughly 20,000 distinct CDR3 sequences, about 9.4% seen once. Trimming stripped 2 bases from V and 8 bases from J, with 7 bases between. This CDR3 contains 12 residues. Germline CDR1 reads MNHNY; CDR2 reads SVGAGI (reference sequence). General study points: Diversity differences between study cohorts were not due to their slight age and sex differences. HIV-infected repertoires had significantly higher mean Gini indices than controls, possibly reflecting oligoclonality. When repertoires were size-matched, rare events in HIV-infected data became overweighted.

All unsorted peripheral T cells were captured because whole blood was used without fractionation. The chain combines TRBV6-6 with TRBJ2-1; either TRBD1 or TRBD2 may supply D (5 bases each). The clonotype comes from an adult in good health. The sample comprised blood. CDR3 sequence reads: CASSYGTDEQFF. The CDR3 DNA is TGTGCCAGCAGTTACGGGACGGATGAGCAGTTCTTC.